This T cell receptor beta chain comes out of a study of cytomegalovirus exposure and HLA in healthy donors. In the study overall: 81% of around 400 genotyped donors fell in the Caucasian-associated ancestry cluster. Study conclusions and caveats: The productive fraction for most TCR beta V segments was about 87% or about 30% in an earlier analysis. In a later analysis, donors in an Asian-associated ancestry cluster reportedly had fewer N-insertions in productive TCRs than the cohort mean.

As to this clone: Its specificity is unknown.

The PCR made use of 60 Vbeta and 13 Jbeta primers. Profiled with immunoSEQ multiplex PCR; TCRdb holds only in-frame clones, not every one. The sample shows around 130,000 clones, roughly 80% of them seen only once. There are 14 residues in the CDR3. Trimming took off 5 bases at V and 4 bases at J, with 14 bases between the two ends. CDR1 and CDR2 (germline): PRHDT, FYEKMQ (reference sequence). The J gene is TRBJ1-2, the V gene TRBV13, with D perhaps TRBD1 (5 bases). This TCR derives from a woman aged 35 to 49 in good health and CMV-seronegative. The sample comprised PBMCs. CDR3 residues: CASSTSAGIYGYTF. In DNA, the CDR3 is TGTGCCAGCAGCACCTCGGCAGGGATCTATGGCTACACCTTC.